The rows below give T cell receptor beta chains drawn from one sample of a study of blood T cell repertoires in COVID-19. Generated by immunoSEQ multiplex PCR, the TCRdb table keeps only in-frame clones and is missing some. The data contain over 150,000 clones, 70% to 85% of them singletons. Sequenced: PBMCs or T cells enriched from blood (not recorded which). The receptors were gathered from a woman in her seventies in a cohort exposed to, infected with or recovered from COVID-19 (not recorded which). Both conserved end residues are part of each CDR3. D genes are given only for firm matches. Some rows mark clone size as missing; the rest say once, few, many or name a class of expanded clone.

V	J	size	D	CDR3	DNA
TRBV5-1	TRBJ2-6	.	TRBD1	CASSLDRGFDSGANVLTF	TGCGCCAGCAGCTTAGACAGGGGATTTGACTCTGGGGCCAACGTCCTGACTTTC
TRBV11-1	TRBJ2-7	.	.	CASTPGVAYEQYF	TGTGCCAGCACCCCCGGGGTGGCCTACGAGCAGTACTTC
TRBV5-6	TRBJ1-4	.	.	CAHPRAANEKLFF	TGTGCCCACCCGCGGGCGGCTAATGAAAAACTGTTTTTT
TRBV6-6	TRBJ1-3	.	TRBD1	CASATGTLSGNTIYF	TGTGCCAGTGCGACAGGGACACTTTCTGGAAACACCATATATTTT
TRBV7-9	TRBJ1-6	many	.	CASSLAGGMDNSPLHF	TGTGCCAGCAGCTTAGCGGGGGGTATGGATAATTCACCCCTCCACTTT
TRBV28	TRBJ2-3	.	.	CASSLSGDTQYF	TGTGCCAGCAGTTTATCTGGCGATACGCAGTATTTT
TRBV7-3	TRBJ2-1	.	.	CASSGQVGLYNEQFF	TGTGCCAGCAGTGGGCAGGTAGGCCTTTACAATGAGCAGTTCTTC
TRBV12-3/TRBV12-4	TRBJ2-7	.	TRBD1	CASSPRQGGEQYF	TGTGCCAGCAGTCCCCGACAGGGTGGCGAGCAGTACTTC
TRBV19	TRBJ2-2	.	.	CASSIAGMYTGELFF	TGTGCCAGTAGTATAGCGGGGATGTACACCGGGGAGCTGTTTTTT
TRBV7-2	TRBJ2-2	.	TRBD1	CASSYTGGAGELFF	TGTGCCAGCAGCTACACAGGGGGCGCCGGGGAGCTGTTTTTT
TRBV7-2	TRBJ1-2	.	.	CASSLAPRLSNYGYTF	TGTGCCAGCAGCTTAGCGCCCAGGCTCTCTAACTATGGCTACACCTTC
TRBV11-2	TRBJ2-6	.	.	CASSSSRSGANVLTF	TGTGCCAGCAGCTCCTCCCGGTCTGGGGCCAACGTCCTGACTTTC
TRBV28	TRBJ2-7	.	TRBD2	CASSSQNPGLAGRGGEQYF	TGTGCCAGCAGTTCCCAGAATCCCGGACTAGCGGGAAGGGGGGGCGAGCAGTACTTC
TRBV27	TRBJ1-1	.	.	CASSLSWGHPEAFF	TGTGCCAGCAGTTTATCGTGGGGGCACCCTGAAGCTTTCTTT
TRBV5-4	TRBJ1-2	.	.	CASSLEAGAYYGYTF	TGTGCCAGCAGCTTGGAGGCAGGCGCTTACTATGGCTACACCTTC
TRBV24-1	TRBJ2-5	.	.	CATSEAGGQETQYF	TGTGCCACCAGTGAAGCCGGGGGCCAAGAGACCCAGTACTTC